The present T cell receptor beta chain was sequenced within a study of cytomegalovirus exposure and HLA in healthy donors. Healthy bone marrow donors made up the cohort. Donors showed nominal health when sampled, although they likely had unrecorded immune exposures. Looked up from germline, CDR1 is MNHNS and CDR2 is SASEGT. The germline V and J ends were trimmed by 1 base and 6 bases, with 10 bases remaining between them. The CDR3 contains 13 residues. PCR used 60 Vbeta primers and 13 Jbeta primers. Method: immunoSEQ multiplex PCR; TCRdb's copy keeps in-frame clones and lacks some. Of about 130,000 clones listed, around 81% are singletons.

This receptor was identified in a man aged 18 to 30 in good health and CMV-seronegative. The sequencing input was PBMCs. The chain is built from TRBV6-1 and TRBJ2-7; tentative D call: TRBD1 (5 bases). The CDR3 nucleotides are TGTGCCAGCAGTGAAGTGTCAGGGCGCGAGCAGTACTTC. Its protein product is CASSEVSGREQYF.